What follows are 32 T cell receptor beta chains derived from one specimen sequenced in a study of T cell repertoires in cytomegalovirus infection. One entry per CDR3 protein, called by TCRdb with MiXCR from the reads. The sample lists about 130,000 distinct CDR3 sequences, 20% to 30% occurring once. No cognate antigen is known for these TCRs. Sequencing input: PBMCs, sequenced either directly or after in vitro stimulation (not recorded which). Receptors were obtained from a human donor in good health (CMV status not recorded). Some clones in this sample may be carry-over from other donors' samples.

This clonotype was counted a few times. The chain is built from TRBV6-2 or TRBV6-3 and TRBJ2-2, with D possibly TRBD2 on 6 matching bases. The V gene's germline CDR1 is MNHEY and CDR2 SVGEGT. Trimming removed 4 bases from V and 4 bases from J, with 19 bases in between. CDR3 length equals 17 residues. The CDR3: CASSSSVLGRSTGELFF. As DNA, the CDR3 is TGTGCCAGCAGTTCCTCTGTCCTGGGGAGGAGCACCGGGGAGCTGTTTTTT.

This clonotype was counted only a few times. This chain joins TRBV14 and TRBJ2-3, with no clear D. With 4 bases removed from V and 0 bases from J, the gap between germline ends came to 11 bases. Germline CDR1 reads SGHDN; CDR2 reads FVKESK. The CDR3 sequence is 15 residues long. The CDR3 is CASSPRRLSTDTQYF. In nucleotides, the CDR3 is TGTGCCAGCAGCCCTCGGCGCCTTAGCACAGATACGCAGTATTTT.

The chain recombines TRBV10-3 with TRBJ2-7, with 11 bases lining up with TRBD1. Losses at the gene ends were 6 bases for V and 7 bases for J; bases not matched to a gene: 5. This CDR3 region has 13 residues. CDR1 and CDR2 (germline): ENHRY, SYGVKD. The DNA for the CDR3 is TGTGCCATCAGCGGACAGGGGGCGGAAGAGCAGTACTTC. As protein: CAISGQGAEEQYF.

V gene TRBV4-1 combines with J gene TRBJ1-1, with D perhaps matching TRBD1 (6 bases). The V end was cut by 6 bases, the J end by 0 bases, with 17 bases between. CDR1 is MGHRA, CDR2 YSYEKL, per germline. The CDR3 is made up of 16 amino acids. The CDR3 coding sequence is TGCGCCAGCAGAAGCACGGGGAGGGGGGTGAACACTGAAGCTTTCTTT. Protein sequence: CASRSTGRGVNTEAFF.

V is TRBV7-8 and J is TRBJ2-5; D not resolved. This CDR3 region has 12 residues. V was shortened by 5 bases and J by 4 bases, with 8 bases between the two germline ends. From germline, CDR1 is SGHVS and CDR2 FQNEAQ. CDR3 nucleotides: TGTGCCAGCAGCACCCTACTAGAGACCCAGTACTTC. Translated, it gives CASSTLLETQYF. Full variable domain (outside the CDR3, taken from reference TRBV7-8 and TRBJ2-5): GAGVSQSPRYKVAKRGQDVALRCDPISGHVSLFWYQQALGQGPEFLTYFQNEAQLDKSGLPSDRFFAERPEGSVSTLKIQRTQQEDSAVYLCASSTLLETQYFGPGTRLLVL.

The chain has TRBV2 and TRBJ2-7; 7 nucleotides match TRBD1. Germline lookup yields CDR1 SNHLY and CDR2 FYNNEI. This CDR3 is built from 12 residues. After removal of 8 bases from V and 10 bases from J, the junction contained 11 bases not matched to a gene. The CDR3 loop is CASRTGGVKQYF. As DNA, the CDR3 is TGTGCCAGCCGGACAGGTGGAGTGAAACAGTACTTC.

In this sample, this clonotype turned up a few times. This chain links TRBV7-2 with TRBJ2-3, with D possibly being TRBD1 (6 bases). The germline V gene encodes CDR1 SGHTA and CDR2 FQGNSA. The CDR3 contains 12 residues. V lost 8 bases and J 10 bases, leaving 16 bases between the germline ends. CDR3 protein: CASQGGMVAQYF. The CDR3 region has the DNA TGTGCCAGCCAAGGGGGAATGGTTGCGCAGTATTTT.

The chain recombines TRBV7-2 with TRBJ2-7; TRBD1 agrees at 8 bases. Looked up from germline, CDR1 is SGHTA and CDR2 is FQGNSA. CDR3 length: 14 amino acids. V was clipped by 8 bases and J by 3 bases; unmatched bases: 9. CDR3 DNA: TGTGCCAGCCGGTCGGGACAGGCATACTACGAGCAGTACTTC. Its translation: CASRSGQAYYEQYF.

This chain joins TRBV28 and TRBJ1-1; D is unresolved. This CDR3 region has 15 residues. V lost 8 bases to trimming and J lost 1 base, with 17 bases between them. Germline V gene lookup returns CDR1 MDHEN and CDR2 SYDVKM. The CDR3 DNA sequence: TGTGCCAGCCTCCCCGTAGAGGGCGGGAACACTGAAGCTTTCTTT. Translation gives CASLPVEGGNTEAFF. Complete variable domain (other parts from reference TRBV28 and TRBJ1-1): DVKVTQSSRYLVKRTGEKVFLECVQDMDHENMFWYRQDPGLGLRLIYFSYDVKMKEKGDIPEGYSVSREKKERFSLILESASTNQTSMYLCASLPVEGGNTEAFFGQGTRLTVV.

V gene TRBV7-2 combines with J gene TRBJ2-1; 8 nucleotides line up with TRBD2. Germline CDR1 and CDR2: SGHTA and FQGNSA. CDR3 size: 14 residues. Trimming cost V 8 bases and J 9 bases; bases outside gene matches: 12. The CDR3 DNA reads as TGTGCCAGCGCCTTCTGGACTAGCCGGCTTGAGCAGTTCTTC. Translating it yields CASAFWTSRLEQFF.

To note about this clonotype: An end of the junction does not agree with germline; a read error may underlie this. The rearrangement uses TRBV4-1 and TRBJ2-1, with D perhaps matching TRBD2 (6 bases). CDR3 length: 14 amino acids. Germline values: CDR1 MGHRA, CDR2 YSYEKL. CDR3 sequence (DNA): TGTGCCAGCAGCCACGCGACTAGTCGTTGCGAGCAGTTCTTC. It encodes CASSHATSRCEQFF.

J is TRBJ1-5 and V is TRBV9, with D uncertain. The germline gives CDR1 SGDLS, CDR2 YYNGEE. Trimming shortened V by 1 base and J by 6 bases, and 11 bases separated the two germline ends. This CDR3 comprises 14 residues. CDR3 loop: CASSVLSSGQPQHF. The CDR3 nucleotides read TGTGCCAGCAGCGTACTGTCGTCGGGTCAGCCCCAGCATTTT.

This chain joins TRBV6-5 and TRBJ1-6, with D unresolved. This CDR3 contains 14 residues. The V gene's germline CDR1 is MNHEY and CDR2 SVGAGI. V lost 10 bases and J lost 9, with 19 bases in between. CDR3 region: CAISQFRGGSPLHF. Written as DNA, the CDR3 is TGTGCCATTTCGCAATTTAGAGGAGGTTCACCCCTCCACTTT.

This clonotype occurred many times. This rearrangement joins TRBV7-2 to TRBJ2-7; no reliable D call. There are 12 residues in the CDR3. Germline lookup yields CDR1 SGHTA and CDR2 FQGNSA. Trimming took 1 base from V and 6 from J, leaving 7 bases between them. The DNA for the CDR3 is TGTGCCAGCAGCTTAGGTGAGGTCGAGCAGTACTTC. It is translated as CASSLGEVEQYF. Looking up the rest from reference TRBV7-2 and TRBJ2-7 gives the full variable domain: GAGVSQSPSNKVTEKGKDVELRCDPISGHTALYWYRQSLGQGLEFLIYFQGNSAPDKSGLPSDRFSAERTGGSVSTLTIQRTQQEDSAVYLCASSLGEVEQYFGPGTRLTVT.

The chain combines TRBV28 with TRBJ1-2, with no clear D. The CDR3 has 16 residues. The germline V and J ends were trimmed by 7 bases and 4 bases, with 22 bases remaining between them. Looked up from germline, CDR1 is MDHEN and CDR2 is SYDVKM. CDR3 nucleotides: TGTGCCAGCATCCCTGTCGGACGGTCACGAATCTATGGCTACACCTTC. Its translation: CASIPVGRSRIYGYTF.

This clonotype was recorded many times. J is TRBJ2-3 and V is TRBV7-9; no definite D call. The CDR3 covers 13 residues. V lost 2 bases, J lost 4 bases, and 7 bases lay in between. Looked up from germline, CDR1 is SEHNR and CDR2 is FQNEAQ (reference sequence). The DNA of the CDR3 is TGTGCCAGCAGCTTAAATCCCGCAGATACGCAGTATTTT. It translates to CASSLNPADTQYF.

J is TRBJ2-5 and V is TRBV24-1; TRBD2 matches at 13 bases. Germline values: CDR1 KGHDR, CDR2 SFDVKD. J was trimmed by 3 bases and V by 2 bases; bases with no gene match: 2. CDR3 length: 16 residues. CDR3 in DNA: TGTGCCACCAGTGATTCCGGGACTAGCGGGAAAGAGACCCAGTACTTC. Residues: CATSDSGTSGKETQYF.

This clonotype was counted a few times. V usage is TRBV12-3 or TRBV12-4 and J usage is TRBJ2-1; TRBD2 is a possible D gene (5 bases). The CDR3 extends over 15 amino acids. The ends were cut back, 8 bases at V and 8 bases at J, with 22 bases in the middle. The chain's CDR3 is CASQPEGRSVDEQFF. CDR3 coding DNA: TGTGCCAGCCAACCTGAAGGGCGTAGCGTTGATGAGCAGTTCTTC.

V usage is TRBV6-1 and J usage is TRBJ1-6; D remains ambiguous. Germline loops: CDR1 MNHNS, CDR2 SASEGT. V dropped 5 bases and J dropped 9 bases, with 17 bases sitting between them. The CDR3 has 15 amino acids. The CDR3 nucleotides are TGTGCCAGCAGTTCCGGGCCCAAGAGGAGTTCACCCCTCCACTTT. It yields the protein CASSSGPKRSSPLHF.

V is TRBV6-1 and J is TRBJ2-7; 7 bases are a match to TRBD2. The germline CDR1 and CDR2 sequences are MNHNS and SASEGT. J lost 3 bases, V lost 1 base, and 3 bases had no gene match. There are 14 residues in the CDR3. The CDR3, as DNA: TGTGCCAGCAGTGAAGGAGGCGGGAGCTACGAGCAGTACTTC. Protein product: CASSEGGGSYEQYF.

This clonotype was detected many times. This chain's CDR3 is CASSLGWGGYSNQPQHF. The CDR3 bases are TGTGCCAGCAGCTTAGGGTGGGGCGGGTATAGCAATCAGCCCCAGCATTTT. This rearrangement joins TRBV7-8 to TRBJ1-5, with D possibly being TRBD1 (5 bases). V shed 1 base and J shed 0 bases, with 13 bases lying between them. This CDR3 spans 17 amino acids. In germline, CDR1 is SGHVS, CDR2 FQNEAQ.

This clonotype was detected many times. The chain carries TRBV7-8 and TRBJ1-4; the D is unclear. The CDR3 runs to 12 residues. Germline values: CDR1 SGHVS, CDR2 FQNEAQ. The V and J ends lost 2 bases and 10 bases respectively, with 8 bases between them. The CDR3 is CASSLPGGKLFF. The CDR3, as DNA: TGTGCCAGCAGCTTACCGGGTGGAAAACTGTTTTTT.

This rearrangement joins TRBV6-2 or TRBV6-3 to TRBJ1-1, with a tentative D call TRBD1 (5 bases). Germline CDR1 and CDR2: MNHEY and SVGEGT. Trimming shortened V by 2 bases and J by 4 bases, and 11 bases separated the two germline ends. This CDR3 has 14 residues. This CDR3 reads CASSYGGFGTEAFF. CDR3 DNA sequence: TGTGCCAGCAGTTACGGGGGGTTTGGCACTGAAGCTTTCTTT.

This clonotype was seen ten or more times. The chain uses TRBV7-2 and TRBJ2-1, with D tentatively TRBD2 (6 bases). Germline assignment: CDR1 SGHTA and CDR2 FQGNSA. V lost 0 bases to trimming and J lost 7 bases, with 10 bases between them. The length of the CDR3 is 14 residues. CDR3 bases: TGTGCCAGCAGCTTAGCAGGGACTTCTAATGAGCAGTTCTTC. Its protein is CASSLAGTSNEQFF. The full variable domain, its missing parts supplied by reference TRBV7-2 and TRBJ2-1, is GAGVSQSPSNKVTEKGKDVELRCDPISGHTALYWYRQSLGQGLEFLIYFQGNSAPDKSGLPSDRFSAERTGGSVSTLTIQRTQQEDSAVYLCASSLAGTSNEQFFGPGTRLTVL.

The chain carries TRBV24-1 and TRBJ2-3; TRBD2 matches 11 bases. Trimming took 0 bases from V and 5 from J; bases not matched to a gene: 9. CDR1 is KGHDR, CDR2 SFDVKD, per germline. This CDR3 region has 18 residues. The CDR3 is CATSDLGLAGRGQDTQYF. Written as DNA, the CDR3 is TGTGCCACCAGTGATTTGGGACTAGCGGGTCGGGGACAAGATACGCAGTATTTT.

The sample holds a few counts of this clonotype. The chain combines TRBV29-1 with TRBJ2-3; D is perhaps TRBD1 (6 bases). The CDR3 is 13 residues long. Germline values: CDR1 SQVTM, CDR2 ANQGSEA. V lost 6 bases to trimming and J lost 1 base, with 11 bases between them. The CDR3 is CSVNSGGTDTQYF. In nucleotides, the CDR3 is TGCAGCGTAAACTCAGGGGGCACAGATACGCAGTATTTT.

The chain couples TRBV30 to TRBJ2-1; the D is unclear. CDR1 is GTSNPN, CDR2 SVGIG, per germline (reference sequence). CDR3 length: 14 amino acids. Trimming left V 1 base short and J 0 bases short, with 7 bases between. The CDR3 spells CAWSGMSSYNEQFF. The CDR3 DNA reads as TGTGCCTGGAGTGGGATGAGCTCCTACAATGAGCAGTTCTTC.

This chain uses TRBV12-3 or TRBV12-4 with TRBJ2-3, with a weak D call TRBD1 (5 bases). This CDR3 region has 15 residues. V was cut by 4 bases and J by 1 base, with 12 bases left in between. This CDR3 reads CASSSPATGTDTQYF. In DNA form, the CDR3 reads TGTGCCAGCAGTTCCCCCGCGACAGGCACAGATACGCAGTATTTT.

Remarks on this clonotype: One end of the junction fails to match germline, which may point to a read error. The rearrangement uses TRBV7-2 and TRBJ2-4, with D possibly being TRBD2 (6 bases). This CDR3 is built from 19 residues. Germline V gives CDR1 SGHTA, CDR2 FQGNSA. CDR3 nucleotide sequence: TGTGCCAACAGCTTAGCGCTAGGTAGCGGAGTACTAGCCAAAAACATGCAGTACTTC. Translated, it gives CANSLALGSGVLAKNMQYF.

The chain couples TRBV7-9 to TRBJ2-4, with D perhaps matching TRBD1 (5 bases). Per the germline V gene, CDR1 is SEHNR and CDR2 is FQNEAQ (reference sequence). The CDR3 covers 17 residues. V was trimmed by 1 base and J by 0 bases, leaving 13 bases between them. The CDR3 loop is CASSLGTGPLAKNIQYF. The CDR3 DNA is TGTGCCAGCAGCTTAGGAACAGGACCTCTAGCCAAAAACATTCAGTACTTC.

V is TRBV7-2 and J is TRBJ2-3, with 8 bases identical to TRBD2. CDR1 is SGHTA and CDR2 is FQGNSA in the germline V gene. The V and J ends lost 6 bases and 5 bases, in that order; junction bases with no gene match: 7. The CDR3 extends over 14 amino acids. CDR3 DNA sequence: TGTGCCAGCAGTCAAAACGGGGGGGGAGATACGCAGTATTTT. It is translated as CASSQNGGGDTQYF.

This clonotype was seen ten or more times. This chain connects TRBV7-6 to TRBJ2-3; 13 nucleotides line up with TRBD2. CDR3 length: 17 residues. The V gene's germline CDR1 is SGHVS and CDR2 FNYEAQ. J was trimmed by 1 base and V by 5 bases; bases with no gene match: 6. In DNA form, the CDR3 reads TGTGCCAGCAGCATAGGACTAGCGGGAGAGGGCACAGATACGCAGTATTTT. It is translated as CASSIGLAGEGTDTQYF.